The clone carrying this TCR beta chain was seen once. The antigen is unknown. This entry comes from a study of T cell responses to AZD1222 COVID-19 vaccine. Both about-4-week and about-12-week second-dose recipients were combined. Clones were read by immunoSEQ multiplex PCR, and TCRdb kept only the in-frame ones, dropping some. The data hold 90,000 to 120,000 clones, with about 90% observed a single time. Study conclusions and caveats: The span of vaccine-associated CD4 TCRs extended across spike, with dominance at 160-218 and 743-854.

Germline V gene data show CDR1 as ENHRY and CDR2 as SYGVKD. This CDR3 is 13 amino acids long. The junction had 5 bases not matched to a gene; V was cut back by 5 bases and J by 5 bases. This receptor was obtained from an adult who received the AZD1222 COVID-19 vaccine. This specimen consisted of peripheral blood, obtained 28 days after the second AZD1222 dose. The chain uses TRBV10-3 and TRBJ2-7, with 8 bases matching TRBD2. Here the CDR3 DNA reads TGTGCCATCAGTCCCGGGAGGGGCCACGAGCAGTACTTC. As protein: CAISPGRGHEQYF.